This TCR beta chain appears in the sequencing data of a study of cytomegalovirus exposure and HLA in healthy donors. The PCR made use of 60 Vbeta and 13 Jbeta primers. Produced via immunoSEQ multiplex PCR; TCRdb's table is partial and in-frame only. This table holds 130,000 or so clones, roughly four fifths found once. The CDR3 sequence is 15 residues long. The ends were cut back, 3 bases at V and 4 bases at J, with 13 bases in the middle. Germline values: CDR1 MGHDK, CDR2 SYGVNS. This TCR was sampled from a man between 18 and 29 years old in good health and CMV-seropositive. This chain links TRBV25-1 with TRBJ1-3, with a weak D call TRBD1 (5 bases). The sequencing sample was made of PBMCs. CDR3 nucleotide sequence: TGTGCCAGCAGTGAGGAGGGACTAGGAGGAAACACCATATATTTT. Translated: CASSEEGLGGNTIYF.